This T cell receptor (beta chain) was captured in a study of T cell responses to AZD1222 COVID-19 vaccine. TCRdb's copy holds only in-frame clones and misses some; the assay was immunoSEQ multiplex PCR. The sample yields about 150,000 clones, more than 80% seen once. The analysis combined second doses at about 4 or about 12 weeks. Overall study results and limits: After two AZD1222 doses, spike-specific TCR breadth and depth rose versus day 0. In a largely white British group with more females than males, clonal diversity was possibly underestimated.

Worth noting for this clone: No antigen is known for it.

CDR3 length: 14 residues. After removal of 6 bases from V and 7 bases from J, the junction contained 5 bases not matched to a gene. CDR1 and CDR2 (germline): MNHEY, SVGAGI. V gene TRBV6-5 combines with J gene TRBJ2-2; 10 nucleotides line up with TRBD2. The TCR comes from an adult who received the AZD1222 COVID-19 vaccine. The sample consisted of peripheral blood, taken 28 days after the second AZD1222 dose. The CDR3 region is CASSQGLANGELFF. CDR3 sequence (DNA): TGTGCCAGCAGCCAGGGACTAGCGAACGGGGAGCTGTTTTTT.